This T cell receptor (beta chain) originates from a study of graft-versus-host responses after intestinal transplantation. Overall study: Every one of the recipients received anti-thymocyte globulin induction and afterwards took tacrolimus and steroids for roughly three years.

Some clones are missing from TCRdb's copy, which holds only in-frame ones; the method was immunoSEQ multiplex PCR. Here the sample spans 95,000 to 110,000 clones, 80% to 90% being singletons. In germline, CDR1 is SGHTS, CDR2 YDEGEE. The CDR3 has 16 amino acids. Germline trimming cut 4 bases from V and 8 bases from J; bases unmatched to any gene: 8. Concerning this clone itself: The antigen is undetermined. Other nucleotide sequences from this sample produce the same CDR3.

V is TRBV5-8 and J is TRBJ2-2; 13 nucleotides line up with TRBD2. This clonotype was obtained from a human donor who was the organ donor for an intestinal transplant. The sequenced sample was unstimulated CD4+ T cells sorted from spleen or lymph node cells, obtained before transplant. DNA for the CDR3: TGTGCCAGCAGCCTGGGACTAGCGGGAAGTGCAGGGGAGCTGTTTTTT. Its protein product is CASSLGLAGSAGELFF.